This is a list of T cell receptor beta chains from one sample in a study of CD8 T cells in Susac syndrome. MiXCR was run by TCRdb on the immunoSEQ multiplex PCR reads, yielding one entry per CDR3 protein. The data show 170,000 or so distinct CDR3 sequences, approximately 95% seen once. The sequencing input was CD4+ T cells from PBMCs. Source of these receptors: a human donor with multiple sclerosis. Each CDR3 is given with its conserved first and last residue. The D gene is left open where the match is weak. Some rows mark clone size as missing; the rest say once, few, many or name a class of expanded clone.

v_call,d_call,clone_size,j_call,cdr3_nt,cdr3_aa
TRBV24-1,NA,NA,TRBJ2-3,TGTGCCACCAGTGGAAACAGCCCGACGGGCACAGATACGCAGTATTTT,CATSGNSPTGTDTQYF
TRBV28,TRBD1,NA,TRBJ1-4,TGTGCCACCGTGGACAGGGATGGAAAACTGTTTTTT,CATVDRDGKLFF
TRBV6-5,NA,NA,TRBJ2-1,TGTGCCAGCAGTTACTCGAGAGGCAGCTCCTACAATGAGCAGTTCTTC,CASSYSRGSSYNEQFF
TRBV20-1,NA,NA,TRBJ2-5,TGCAGTGCTAACCTTCCCGGGACATTGGAGACCCAGTACTTC,CSANLPGTLETQYF
TRBV7-2,NA,NA,TRBJ2-1,TGTGCCAGCAGCAAGGACAGTACCTACAATGAGCAGTTCTTC,CASSKDSTYNEQFF
TRBV9,NA,once,TRBJ2-5,TGTGCCAGCAGCGTAGGGGTCGGGCGCGCGCCCCCAGAGACCCAGTACTTC,CASSVGVGRAPPETQYF
TRBV24-1,NA,NA,TRBJ1-5,TGTGCCACCAGTAATAGCAATCAGCCCCAGCATTTT,CATSNSNQPQHF
TRBV2,TRBD2,few,TRBJ2-2,TGTGCCAGCAGTGTACGAGCGGGAGCTCCATCGGGGGAGCTGTTTTTT,CASSVRAGAPSGELFF
TRBV2,NA,NA,TRBJ1-1,TGTGCCAGCACCATAGGGGGAACGGTGGACACTGAAGCTTTCTTT,CASTIGGTVDTEAFF
TRBV7-9,TRBD1,NA,TRBJ1-5,TGTGCCAGCAGCTTAGTAGGACAGGGGCAGCCCCAGCATTTT,CASSLVGQGQPQHF
TRBV20-1,NA,NA,TRBJ2-3,TGCAGTGCCCCGGACAGCACAGATACGCAGTATTTT,CSAPDSTDTQYF
TRBV28,NA,few,TRBJ2-3,TGTGCCAGCAGTCGACAGGACACAGATACGCAGTATTTT,CASSRQDTDTQYF
TRBV5-6,NA,NA,TRBJ1-4,TGTGCCAGCAGCTTGGTCGGGGGCGATGAAAAACTGTTTTTT,CASSLVGGDEKLFF
TRBV28,TRBD2,NA,TRBJ2-1,TGTGCCAGCAGTCCCTTTACTAGCGCGTACAATGAGCAGTTCTTC,CASSPFTSAYNEQFF
TRBV28,TRBD2,NA,TRBJ2-5,TGTGCCAGCACAAGGGGCGATAGCGGGGGGGCCCCGGAGACCCAGTACTTC,CASTRGDSGGAPETQYF
TRBV21-1,NA,NA,TRBJ1-5,TGTGCCAGCAGCCAATACGGCAATCAGCCCCAGCATTTT,CASSQYGNQPQHF
TRBV24-1,NA,NA,TRBJ2-3,TGTGCCACCAGTGACCCCCCCGGGAAGGGCACAGATACGCAGTATTTT,CATSDPPGKGTDTQYF
TRBV18,NA,NA,TRBJ2-5,TGTGCCAGCTCACCACCTGGGGGGCCGGAGACCCAGTACTTC,CASSPPGGPETQYF
TRBV6-2/TRBV6-3,NA,NA,TRBJ2-7,TGTGCCAGCAGACAGCTCCACTACGAGCAGTACTTC,CASRQLHYEQYF
TRBV3-1,NA,NA,TRBJ2-3,TGTGCCAGCAGCCAAAGCCCAGGCACAGATACGCAGTATTTT,CASSQSPGTDTQYF
TRBV19,TRBD1,NA,TRBJ1-5,TGTGCCAGTAACCCGGACAGGGGAAGAGGGGAGCCCCAGCATTTT,CASNPDRGRGEPQHF
TRBV28,NA,NA,TRBJ2-4,TGTGCCAGCAGTTCCCCGTCATTGGGGTCCAAAAACATTCAGTACTTC,CASSSPSLGSKNIQYF
TRBV6-1,NA,NA,TRBJ2-2,TGTGCCAGCAGTGATCAGGGGCTGGGCGGGGAGCTGTTTTTT,CASSDQGLGGELFF
TRBV3-1,NA,NA,TRBJ2-7,TGTGCCAGCAGCCAAGCTCCGGCTAGCGAGCAGTACTTC,CASSQAPASEQYF
TRBV7-2,NA,NA,TRBJ2-1,TGTGCCAGCATCCCCCAGGCAGGGGGGCACAATGAGCAGTTCTTC,CASIPQAGGHNEQFF
TRBV20-1,NA,NA,TRBJ2-5,TGCAGTGCTAGAGGGGTCGGAGGGGGGCAGGTCCAGTACTTC,CSARGVGGGQVQYF
TRBV20-1,TRBD1,once,TRBJ2-1,TGCAGTGCTAAGGACAGGGTGGGGTACAATGAGCAGTTCTTC,CSAKDRVGYNEQFF
TRBV9,NA,NA,TRBJ1-1,TGTGCCAGCAGCGTCTTGGGGGGCATGAACACTGAAGCTTTCTTT,CASSVLGGMNTEAFF
TRBV5-1,TRBD2,NA,TRBJ2-2,TGCGCCAGCAGCGTGACTAGCGCGAACACCGGGGAGCTGTTTTTT,CASSVTSANTGELFF